The clone carrying this T cell receptor (beta chain) was found once. The antigen is undetermined. Profiled with immunoSEQ multiplex PCR; TCRdb holds only in-frame clones, not every one. The table includes about 440,000 clones, 90% detected once. This specimen belongs to a study of Ad26.COV2.S vaccination and SARS-CoV-2 variants. Treatment reported: 19 received Ad26.COV2.S at low or high dose, single or two shots; a few received placebo; per-sample allocation not given. Sampling took place 63 days after the first vaccine or placebo injection. General observations from the study: Reportedly, spike-specific CD8+ and CD4+ T cell responses achieved substantial breadth once vaccination had taken place. Placebo recipients and vaccine recipients were similar in non-spike TCR breadth. It is possible that the TCR breadth and depth analyses underestimated the total T cell responses.

Material: peripheral blood, obtained in a trial of Ad26.COV2.S vaccine versus placebo. The receptor comes from a person between 18 and 65 years old who received the Ad26.COV2.S COVID-19 vaccine or a placebo.

The CDR3 bases are TGTGCCAGCAGCTTAGGACGAGAGACCCAGTACTTC. This encodes CASSLGRETQYF. The genes are TRBV7-6 and TRBJ2-5, with D uncertain. V gave up 1 base and J gave up 4 bases, with 4 bases separating them. Germline loops: CDR1 SGHVS, CDR2 FNYEAQ. The CDR3 consists of 12 residues.